This TCR beta chain was documented in a study of PD-1 blockade in classical Hodgkin lymphoma. Broader study findings: The study found complete responders had baseline diversity similar to newly diagnosed patients.

Germline assignment: CDR1 LNHDA and CDR2 SQIVND (reference sequence). The CDR3 covers 15 residues. Trimming left V 3 bases short and J 1 base short, with 12 bases between. All trial patients relapsed after autologous stem cell transplantation. Comment on this clone: No antigen is known for it.

Sequencing was performed with immunoSEQ multiplex PCR; in TCRdb, only in-frame clones are kept and a portion is missing. The data show 55,000 to 75,000 clones, under 95% seen once. This sequence was found in a human donor with classical Hodgkin lymphoma. V gene TRBV19 combines with J gene TRBJ1-1, with unresolved D. The material sequenced was peripheral blood mononuclear cells (PBMCs), taken at baseline. The CDR3 region has the DNA TGTGCCAGTAGTATCCGGACGGTGGGGAACACTGAAGCTTTCTTT. It specifies CASSIRTVGNTEAFF.